This TCR beta chain was captured in a study of T cells in tuberculosis. Study-wide points: Active tuberculosis alpha repertoires lay closer to GMM-specific TCRs than controls'.

TCRdb's table, derived via immunoSEQ multiplex PCR, lists solely in-frame clones and lacks some. The table has more than 20,000 clones, 70% to 90% seen once. The time point: new active TB diagnosis, blood taken before or within 7 days of starting treatment. Remarks on this clone: The target antigen is unknown.

V was clipped by 3 bases and J by 6 bases; unmatched bases: 15. The CDR3 is 18 residues long. Germline V CDR1 and CDR2: MDHEN, SYDVKM. Source: PBMCs, taken at tuberculosis diagnosis. The origin of this receptor is an adult with tuberculosis. This chain joins TRBV28 and TRBJ2-3; 10 bases fit TRBD2. CDR3 in amino acids: CASSFPATSGDNFDTQYF. CDR3 nucleotides: TGTGCCAGCAGTTTTCCCGCAACTAGCGGGGACAATTTTGATACGCAGTATTTT.